This paragraph covers one TCR beta chain sequence. The data originate from a study of shared clonotypes between healthy human individuals. The repertoire was sequenced with immunoSEQ multiplex PCR; TCRdb's copy has only in-frame clones and lacks some. The sample lists some 1,900,000 clones; roughly 95% were seen once. The naive CD8 subset, CD45RO-negative cells positively selected for CCR7, excluded terminally differentiated effector memory CD45RA+ cells. Nashville, Tennessee was home to all donors, each a Caucasian adult. This receptor was identified in a man in his late teens or twenties in good health. Sequenced material: naive CD8+ T cells sorted from blood.

The CDR3 sequence is CASSLSDHYQPQHF. The CDR3 DNA reads TGTGCCAGCAGCTTGTCGGACCATTATCAGCCCCAGCATTTT. The J gene is TRBJ1-5, the V gene TRBV5-6, with D unresolved. This CDR3 contains 14 residues. The V and J ends lost 1 base and 5 bases respectively, with 10 bases between them. CDR1 is SGHDT and CDR2 is YYEEEE in the germline V gene.